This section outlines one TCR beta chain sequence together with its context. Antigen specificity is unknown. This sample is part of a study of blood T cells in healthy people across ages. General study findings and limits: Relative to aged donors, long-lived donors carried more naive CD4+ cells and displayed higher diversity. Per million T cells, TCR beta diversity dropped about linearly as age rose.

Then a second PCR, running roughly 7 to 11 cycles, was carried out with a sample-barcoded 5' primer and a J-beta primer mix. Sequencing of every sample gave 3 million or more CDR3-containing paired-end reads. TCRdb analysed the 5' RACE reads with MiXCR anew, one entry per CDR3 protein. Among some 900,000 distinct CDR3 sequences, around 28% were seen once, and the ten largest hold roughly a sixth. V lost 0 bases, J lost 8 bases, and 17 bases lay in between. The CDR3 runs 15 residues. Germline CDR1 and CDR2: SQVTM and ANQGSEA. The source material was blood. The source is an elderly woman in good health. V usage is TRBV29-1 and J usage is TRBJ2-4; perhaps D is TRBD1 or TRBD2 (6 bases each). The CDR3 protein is CSVEDPGLEGDIQYF. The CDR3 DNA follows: TGCAGCGTTGAAGATCCGGGACTCGAGGGGGACATTCAGTACTTC.